This TCR beta chain emerged from a study of blood T cell dynamics during melanoma immunotherapy. Whole-study context: Standard first-line treatment here was pembrolizumab or nivolumab plus ipilimumab in metastatic melanoma. Study-wide results and limits: Disease-control patients' PBMC repertoires became either more clonal or more diverse at W3.

For this clone: Its antigen is unknown.

Specified time point: week 3, after first cycle of checkpoint inhibitor. Sampling occurred pretreatment (T0) and at week 3 (W3), after cycle one of checkpoint blockade. Patients with prior systemic cancer treatment, concomitant immunosuppressants, or other active malignancies were excluded. CDR1 and CDR2 (germline): GTSNPN, SVGIG (reference sequence). The CDR3 is 13 amino acids. V was clipped by 3 bases and J by 4 bases, with 12 bases between them. Here immunoSEQ multiplex PCR was the method, and the copy in TCRdb shows in-frame clones only, minus some. This table holds about 14,000 clones, around 86% found once.

The source was blood, collected from a patient treated with checkpoint blockade. This TCR came from a human donor with melanoma. The V and J genes are TRBV30 and TRBJ1-2; D is unresolved. The CDR3 reads CAWRLKASYGYTF. Written as DNA, the CDR3 is TGTGCCTGGAGACTAAAAGCTTCCTATGGCTACACCTTC. Full variable domain (remainder filled in from reference TRBV30 and TRBJ1-2): SQTIHQWPATLVQPVGSPLSLECTVEGTSNPNLYWYRQAAGRGLQLLFYSVGIGQISSEVPQNLSASRPQDRQFILSSKKLLLSDSGFYLCAWRLKASYGYTFGSGTRLTVV.